Sequencing of this T cell receptor beta chain was carried out in a study of CD8 T cells in Susac syndrome. Points from the study as a whole: CD8+ clones in Susac expanded most in TEMRA cells and active patients.

A remark on this clonotype: Its target is unknown.

TCR beta sequences were obtained from blood CD8+ and CD4+ T cells. After extraction with the RNeasy kit, about 0.5 to 1 ug of the RNA was reverse transcribed using random hexamers. MiXCR, run by TCRdb on the immunoSEQ multiplex PCR reads, gives a single entry per CDR3 protein. The sample shows roughly 80,000 distinct CDR3 sequences, roughly 94% of them seen only once. The sample was CD8+ T cells from PBMCs. The source of this sequence is a human donor with Susac syndrome.

The CDR3 DNA is TGTGCCAGCAGCGTAGGGGACAGTACGACAGATACGCAGTATTTT. This gives the protein CASSVGDSTTDTQYF. The chain uses TRBV9 and TRBJ2-3, with TRBD1 identical over 7 bases. Germline trimming cut 0 bases from V and 3 bases from J; bases unmatched to any gene: 4. Germline assignment: CDR1 SGDLS and CDR2 YYNGEE. The CDR3 extends over 15 amino acids.